Listed below are T cell receptor beta chains from one sample, sequenced in a study of OX40 agonist ivuxolimab in advanced cancers. Repertoires were generated with immunoSEQ multiplex PCR, while TCRdb's copy carries only in-frame clones and drops some. The sample comprises about 80,000 clones, 84% of which are singletons, and around 6.6% rests with the top ten. Here the sequenced sample was CD4+ or CD8+ T cells sorted from blood, taken in a trial of the OX40 agonist ivuxolimab. The receptors shown here come from an adult with an advanced solid tumor such as melanoma, head and neck, liver or kidney cancer. Both conserved end residues are part of each CDR3. Fields, in order: CDR3 protein, CDR3 DNA, clone size, V gene, J gene, D gene. D genes are given only for firm matches. The size field is filled for only some rows; it gives once, few, many or a size class.

CDR3aa: CASSDGAGGAFF
CDR3nt: TGCGCCAGCAGTGATGGGGCAGGGGGAGCTTTCTTT
abundance: NA
v_gene: TRBV10-2
j_gene: TRBJ1-1
d_gene: TRBD1

CDR3aa: CASKVSSYNSPLHF
CDR3nt: TGTGCCAGCAAAGTAAGCTCCTATAATTCACCCCTCCACTTT
abundance: NA
v_gene: TRBV28
j_gene: TRBJ1-6
d_gene: NA

CDR3aa: CISRDRRSYGYTF
CDR3nt: TGTATATCCCGGGACAGGCGGTCCTATGGCTACACCTTC
abundance: NA
v_gene: TRBV28
j_gene: TRBJ1-2
d_gene: TRBD1

CDR3aa: CASSDIKEKLFF
CDR3nt: TGTGCCAGTTCAGATATTAAGGAAAAACTGTTTTTT
abundance: NA
v_gene: TRBV18
j_gene: TRBJ1-4
d_gene: NA

CDR3aa: CASSQEGARGQPQHF
CDR3nt: TGCGCCAGCAGCCAAGAGGGGGCCAGGGGGCAGCCCCAGCATTTT
abundance: once
v_gene: TRBV4-1
j_gene: TRBJ1-5
d_gene: TRBD1

CDR3aa: CASSDQPRDRENQPQHF
CDR3nt: TGTGCCAGCAGTGATCAGCCCCGGGACAGAGAGAATCAGCCCCAGCATTTT
abundance: NA
v_gene: TRBV2
j_gene: TRBJ1-5
d_gene: TRBD1

CDR3aa: CASSSRGSGANVLTF
CDR3nt: TGTGCCAGCAGCTCAAGGGGCAGTGGGGCCAACGTCCTGACTTTC
abundance: once
v_gene: TRBV7-2
j_gene: TRBJ2-6
d_gene: NA

CDR3aa: CASSQEATSYSNQPQHF
CDR3nt: TGTGCCAGCAGCCAAGAAGCCACCTCATATAGCAATCAGCCCCAGCATTTT
abundance: NA
v_gene: TRBV4-2
j_gene: TRBJ1-5
d_gene: NA

CDR3aa: CASSLVPPGASGEQFF
CDR3nt: TGTGCCAGCAGCTTGGTTCCTCCGGGGGCGTCGGGTGAGCAGTTCTTC
abundance: NA
v_gene: TRBV11-2
j_gene: TRBJ2-1
d_gene: NA

CDR3aa: CASRTTGVDTGELFF
CDR3nt: TGTGCCAGCAGGACGACAGGGGTCGACACCGGGGAGCTGTTTTTT
abundance: NA
v_gene: TRBV7-9
j_gene: TRBJ2-2
d_gene: TRBD1

CDR3aa: CSAPGQGSGYTF
CDR3nt: TGCAGCGCCCCGGGACAGGGTTCTGGCTACACCTTC
abundance: once
v_gene: TRBV29-1
j_gene: TRBJ1-2
d_gene: TRBD1

CDR3aa: CASSDWGTGGYGYTF
CDR3nt: TGTGCCAGCAGTGACTGGGGGACAGGCGGCTATGGCTACACCTTC
abundance: once
v_gene: TRBV6-6
j_gene: TRBJ1-2
d_gene: TRBD1

CDR3aa: CASSPSGTGAGYGYTF
CDR3nt: TGCGCCAGCAGCCCTTCCGGGACAGGGGCAGGCTATGGCTACACCTTC
abundance: NA
v_gene: TRBV5-1
j_gene: TRBJ1-2
d_gene: TRBD1

CDR3aa: CASSSGTANFEAFF
CDR3nt: TGTGCCAGCAGTAGCGGGACAGCAAACTTTGAAGCTTTCTTT
abundance: few
v_gene: TRBV6-6
j_gene: TRBJ1-1
d_gene: TRBD1

CDR3aa: CAIRRLQSSGNTIYF
CDR3nt: TGTGCCATCCGACGCCTACAGAGCTCTGGAAACACCATATATTTT
abundance: NA
v_gene: TRBV2
j_gene: TRBJ1-3
d_gene: NA

CDR3aa: CAISEPLQGVGGYTF
CDR3nt: TGTGCCATCAGTGAGCCCTTACAGGGGGTTGGTGGCTACACCTTC
abundance: NA
v_gene: TRBV10-3
j_gene: TRBJ1-2
d_gene: TRBD1

CDR3aa: CASSLVSVSGNTIYF
CDR3nt: TGTGCCAGCAGCTTAGTATCGGTCTCTGGAAACACCATATATTTT
abundance: NA
v_gene: TRBV7-6
j_gene: TRBJ1-3
d_gene: NA

CDR3aa: CASRQGLNTEAFF
CDR3nt: TGCGCCAGCAGACAGGGGTTGAACACTGAAGCTTTCTTT
abundance: NA
v_gene: TRBV5-1
j_gene: TRBJ1-1
d_gene: TRBD1

CDR3aa: CSVEDRATGAAYGYTF
CDR3nt: TGCAGCGTTGAAGACCGGGCGACAGGGGCTGCGTATGGCTACACCTTC
abundance: many
v_gene: TRBV29-1
j_gene: TRBJ1-2
d_gene: TRBD1

CDR3aa: CASSVTGEANYGYTF
CDR3nt: TGTGCCAGCAGTGTTACAGGGGAGGCTAACTATGGCTACACCTTC
abundance: NA
v_gene: TRBV25-1
j_gene: TRBJ1-2
d_gene: TRBD1

CDR3aa: CASSLGDSTTNEKLFF
CDR3nt: TGTGCCAGCAGTTTGGGAGACAGCACAACTAATGAAAAACTGTTTTTT
abundance: NA
v_gene: TRBV28
j_gene: TRBJ1-4
d_gene: NA

CDR3aa: CASSPGQGNTGELFF
CDR3nt: TGTGCCAGCAGCCCGGGTCAGGGGAATACCGGGGAGCTGTTTTTT
abundance: once
v_gene: TRBV7-9
j_gene: TRBJ2-2
d_gene: NA

CDR3aa: CASSLGPTDPYEQYF
CDR3nt: TGTGCCAGCAGCTTGGGACCGACAGACCCCTACGAGCAGTACTTC
abundance: NA
v_gene: TRBV5-4
j_gene: TRBJ2-7
d_gene: NA

CDR3aa: CASSQDRVGTAYNEQFF
CDR3nt: TGTGCCAGCAGCCAGGACAGGGTAGGGACTGCATACAATGAGCAGTTCTTC
abundance: NA
v_gene: TRBV14
j_gene: TRBJ2-1
d_gene: TRBD1